A single sample is the source of the 29 T cell receptor beta chains below, sequenced in a study of T cells in Graves' hyperthyroidism and ophthalmopathy. Amplified regions were TCR beta CDR3 sequences from RNA transcripts. During a first-round RT-PCR of the TCR CDR3, the HTBI primer set was used. TCRdb analysed the multiplex PCR reads with MiXCR anew, one entry per CDR3 protein. The sample has about 840,000 distinct CDR3 sequences; around 38% are singletons. The sequencing input was blood. Source of these receptors: a man between 18 and 35 years old with Graves' hyperthyroidism.

The gene calls are TRBV5-1 and TRBJ1-4; D possibly corresponds to TRBD1 (5 bases). The germline gives CDR1 SGHRS, CDR2 YFSETQ. CDR3 length equals 14 residues. V gave up 3 bases and J gave up 6 bases, with 12 bases separating them. CDR3 loop: CASSSGQHDEKLFF. CDR3 nucleotides: TGCGCCAGCAGCTCAGGACAACACGATGAAAAACTGTTTTTT.

This clonotype has more than one count but fewer than ten. This may be a read error, as it is one base from a much larger clone. The chain uses TRBV25-1 and TRBJ1-2, with D possibly TRBD1 on 5 matching bases. The CDR3 sequence is 17 residues long. From germline, CDR1 is MGHDK and CDR2 SYGVNS. Trimming stripped 2 bases from V and 0 bases from J, with 16 bases between. CDR3 bases: TGTGCCAGCAGTGAAAGGACATGTCCCGATACTAACTATGGCTACACCTTC. This translates into CASSERTCPDTNYGYTF.

In its sample, this clonotype was seen many times. V is TRBV19 and J is TRBJ1-5; 7 nucleotides line up with TRBD1. Germline CDR1 LNHDA, CDR2 SQIVND (reference sequence). This CDR3 has 13 amino acids. The J segment lost 5 bases and the V segment lost 4 bases, leaving 2 bases of the junction unmatched. This chain's CDR3 is CASSTRGDQPQHF. CDR3 nucleotide sequence: TGTGCCAGTAGTACCAGGGGGGATCAGCCCCAGCATTTT.

There are many counts of this clonotype. The chain combines TRBV2 with TRBJ1-1, with TRBD1 as a possible D gene (5 bases). Trimming cost V 11 bases and J 1 base, with 8 bases left between them. The V gene's germline CDR1 is SNHLY and CDR2 FYNNEI. This CDR3 region has 11 residues. The DNA for the CDR3 is TGTGCCGGGGGGACGAACACTGAAGCTTTCTTT. Translating gives CAGGTNTEAFF. Using reference TRBV2 and TRBJ1-1 for the parts outside the CDR3, the full variable domain is EPEVTQTPSHQVTQMGQEVILRCVPISNHLYFYWYRQILGQKVEFLVSFYNNEISEKSEIFDDQFSVERPDGSNFTLKIRSTKLEDSAMYFCAGGTNTEAFFGQGTRLTVV.

At least ten counts were recorded for this clonotype. The rearrangement uses TRBV25-1 and TRBJ1-5, with D maybe TRBD1 (5 bases). V lost 4 bases, J lost 7 bases, and 14 bases lay in between. The length of the CDR3 is 14 residues. Germline V gives CDR1 MGHDK, CDR2 SYGVNS. CDR3 residues: CASSGPGQGQPQHF. The CDR3 bases are TGTGCCAGCAGTGGTCCGGGGCAGGGCCAGCCCCAGCATTTT.

This clonotype was recorded at least ten times. This sequence joins TRBV9 and TRBJ2-5; TRBD2 is a possible D gene (6 bases). Per the germline V gene, CDR1 is SGDLS and CDR2 is YYNGEE. The CDR3 is 14 residues long. V lost 4 bases and J lost 5, with 15 bases in between. The CDR3 coding sequence is TGTGCCAGCAGCCCGACAAGGAGGGCCGAGACCCAGTACTTC. This translates into CASSPTRRAETQYF.

This clonotype was seen at least ten times. The rearrangement links TRBV19 to TRBJ1-1, with D perhaps matching TRBD1 (5 bases). Per the germline V gene, CDR1 is LNHDA and CDR2 is SQIVND (reference sequence). The V end was cut by 0 bases, the J end by 0 bases, with 11 bases between. The CDR3 is 16 residues long. In nucleotides, the CDR3 is TGTGCCAGTAGTATAGATCCCGACAGTATGAACACTGAAGCTTTCTTT. The encoded protein is CASSIDPDSMNTEAFF. Supplemented by reference TRBV19 and TRBJ1-1, the full variable domain reads DGGITQSPKYLFRKEGQNVTLSCEQNLNHDAMYWYRQDPGQGLRLIYYSQIVNDFQKGDIAEGYSVSREKKESFPLTVTSAQKNPTAFYLCASSIDPDSMNTEAFFGQGTRLTVV.

This clonotype was observed a handful of times. The chain carries TRBV13 and TRBJ1-3; unclear D gene. Germline V gene sequence: CDR1 PRHDT, CDR2 FYEKMQ (reference sequence). The ends were cut back, 7 bases at V and 6 bases at J, with 19 bases in the middle. The CDR3 loop spans 15 amino acids. CDR3 amino acids: CASTNRADVENTIYF. CDR3 DNA: TGTGCCAGCACCAACCGGGCAGACGTTGAAAACACCATATATTTT.

This clonotype came up a few times. This chain uses TRBV29-1 with TRBJ2-3; no clear D. Germline loops: CDR1 SQVTM, CDR2 ANQGSEA. V gave up 5 bases and J gave up 6 bases, with 9 bases separating them. The CDR3 is 11 amino acids. CDR3 protein: CSVNVRDTQYF. CDR3 DNA: TGCAGCGTTAACGTCCGGGATACGCAGTATTTT.

This clonotype came up once. One base away lies a much larger clone, so this may be a sequencing read error. The J gene is TRBJ1-2, the V gene TRBV7-7; D gene uncertain. The CDR3 length is 14 residues. Trimming shortened V by 6 bases and J by 1 base, and 12 bases separated the two germline ends. Per the germline V gene, CDR1 is SSHAT and CDR2 is FNYEAQ (reference sequence). In DNA form, the CDR3 reads TGTGCCAGCAGACCAGGAGTTTTTAACTATGGCTACACCTTC. Protein sequence: CASRPGVFNYGYTF.

J is TRBJ1-1 and V is TRBV10-3, with a tentative D call TRBD1 (6 bases). This CDR3 has 13 amino acids. Trimming removed 6 bases at V and 2 bases at J, with 10 bases between. CDR1 and CDR2 from the germline V gene are ENHRY and SYGVKD. The CDR3 nucleotides read TGTGCCATCAGGAAACAGGGAAACACTGAAGCTTTCTTT. Translation gives CAIRKQGNTEAFF.

This chain joins TRBV25-1 and TRBJ1-6; D unresolved. The CDR3 runs 18 residues. Trimming removed 5 bases at V and 0 bases at J, with 17 bases between. CDR1 and CDR2 from the germline V gene are MGHDK and SYGVNS. The CDR3 nucleotides are TGTGCCAGCAGTACGAAGGACCCTACGAGCTCCTATAATTCACCCCTCCACTTT. Protein: CASSTKDPTSSYNSPLHF.

In its sample, this clonotype was seen once. This rearrangement joins TRBV29-1 to TRBJ1-2; 9 positions agree with TRBD1. Germline CDR1 and CDR2: SQVTM and ANQGSEA. CDR3 length equals 12 residues. The junction had 4 bases not matched to a gene; V was cut back by 4 bases and J by 7 bases. CDR3 nucleotide sequence: TGCAGCGTTGGGGACAGGGACGGTGGCTACACCTTC. This encodes CSVGDRDGGYTF. The variable domain in full, with the rest retrieved from reference TRBV29-1 and TRBJ1-2, is SAVISQKPSRDICQRGTSLTIQCQVDSQVTMMFWYRQQPGQSLTLIATANQGSEATYESGFVIDKFPISRPNLTFSTLTVSNMSPEDSSIYLCSVGDRDGGYTFGSGTRLTVV.

The genes are TRBV2 and TRBJ2-7; the match to TRBD2 covers 10 bases. This CDR3 is built from 14 residues. Germline V gene lookup returns CDR1 SNHLY and CDR2 FYNNEI. V lost 7 bases and J lost 0; bases outside the gene matches: 3. CDR3 in amino acids: CASTASGSSYEQYF. The CDR3 nucleotides are TGTGCCAGCACCGCTAGCGGGAGCTCCTACGAGCAGTACTTC. Full variable domain (outside the CDR3, taken from reference TRBV2 and TRBJ2-7): EPEVTQTPSHQVTQMGQEVILRCVPISNHLYFYWYRQILGQKVEFLVSFYNNEISEKSEIFDDQFSVERPDGSNFTLKIRSTKLEDSAMYFCASTASGSSYEQYFGPGTRLTVT.

Here the CDR3 reads CSVEDPTETGSGGYTF. CDR3 in DNA: TGCAGCGTTGAAGATCCCACCGAGACAGGGAGCGGTGGCTACACCTTC. The chain joins TRBV29-1 to TRBJ1-2; 7 positions match TRBD1. Germline V gene lookup returns CDR1 SQVTM and CDR2 ANQGSEA. The J segment lost 7 bases and the V segment lost 0 bases, leaving 14 bases of the junction unmatched. The CDR3 is 16 amino acids.

The chain joins TRBV7-2 to TRBJ2-7; 9 bases agree with TRBD2. V dropped 4 bases and J dropped 2; count of bases not matched to a gene: 6. CDR1 and CDR2 from the germline V gene are SGHTA and FQGNSA. CDR3 length: 15 amino acids. CDR3: CASSSSAGGPYEQYF. The CDR3 nucleotides are TGTGCCAGCAGCTCCTCAGCGGGAGGCCCCTACGAGCAGTACTTC.

The chain links TRBV7-9 to TRBJ2-7, with 8 bases lining up with TRBD1. Germline values: CDR1 SEHNR, CDR2 FQNEAQ (reference sequence). J was trimmed by 5 bases and V by 8 bases; bases with no gene match: 11. The CDR3 spans 14 residues. CDR3 in DNA: TGTGCCAGCTCACCGGCGACAGGGGTCCACGAGCAGTACTTC. It encodes CASSPATGVHEQYF. The full variable domain, its missing parts supplied by reference TRBV7-9 and TRBJ2-7, is DTGVSQNPRHKITKRGQNVTFRCDPISEHNRLYWYRQTLGQGPEFLTYFQNEAQLEKSRLLSDRFSAERPKGSFSTLEIQRTEQGDSAMYLCASSPATGVHEQYFGPGTRLTVT.

This chain uses TRBV11-2 with TRBJ2-5; 11 bases match TRBD1. Losses at the gene ends were 5 bases for V and 5 bases for J; bases not matched to a gene: 7. The CDR3 is 15 amino acids. The V gene's germline CDR1 is SGHAT and CDR2 FQNNGV. Here the CDR3 DNA reads TGTGCCAGCAGCCCGGGACAGGGGGTTCCGGAGACCCAGTACTTC. Translated, it gives CASSPGQGVPETQYF.

On this clonotype itself: One junction end disagrees with the germline gene, perhaps due to a read error. The V and J genes are TRBV12-5 and TRBJ1-4; D is possibly TRBD1 (5 bases). CDR1 and CDR2 from the germline V gene are LGHNT and FRNRAP. The CDR3 covers 14 residues. Written as DNA, the CDR3 is TGTGCTAGTGGCTTGGGGGGAACTAATGAAAAACTGTTTTTT. Translating gives CASGLGGTNEKLFF.

V gene TRBV29-1 combines with J gene TRBJ2-7; either TRBD1 or TRBD2 may fit D (5 bases each). Germline CDR1 reads SQVTM; CDR2 reads ANQGSEA. V lost 4 bases to trimming and J lost 6 bases, with 10 bases between them. The CDR3 consists of 11 residues. The CDR3 here is CSVGDGAEQYF. The CDR3 bases are TGCAGCGTTGGGGACGGGGCCGAGCAGTACTTC.

The chain has TRBV14 and TRBJ2-7; 9 nucleotides line up with TRBD1. The V and J ends lost 5 bases and 2 bases, in that order; junction bases with no gene match: 13. Looked up from germline, CDR1 is SGHDN and CDR2 is FVKESK. The CDR3 runs 17 residues. DNA for the CDR3: TGTGCCAGCAGCTTAGATAGCTGGGACAGGGAAACCTACGAGCAGTACTTC. Translation: CASSLDSWDRETYEQYF.

The chain is built from TRBV19 and TRBJ2-2; D not certain. V was shortened by 5 bases and J by 6 bases, with 7 bases between the two germline ends. This CDR3 has 12 residues. Looked up from germline, CDR1 is LNHDA and CDR2 is SQIVND (reference sequence). The CDR3 DNA reads as TGTGCCAGTAGTTGGTCTCCCGGGGAGCTGTTTTTT. This translates into CASSWSPGELFF.

Many counts were recorded for this clonotype. The CDR3 is CSVSGDTNTEAFF. The DNA of the CDR3 is TGCAGCGTTTCAGGTGATACGAACACTGAAGCTTTCTTT. The chain employs TRBV29-1 and TRBJ1-1; D is unclear. This CDR3 spans 13 amino acids. The germline V gene has CDR1 SQVTM and CDR2 ANQGSEA. Trimming cost V 5 bases and J 1 base, with 11 bases left between them.

This chain connects TRBV19 to TRBJ2-2; D is undetermined. Germline assignment: CDR1 LNHDA and CDR2 SQIVND (reference sequence). The CDR3 is 15 residues long. V was clipped by 0 bases and J by 3 bases, with 8 bases between them. The CDR3 here is CASSIEADYTGELFF. The CDR3 DNA sequence: TGTGCCAGTAGTATAGAGGCGGATTACACCGGGGAGCTGTTTTTT.

This chain links TRBV10-3 with TRBJ1-2, with D maybe TRBD1 (5 bases). CDR3 length equals 11 residues. Germline-derived CDR1 and CDR2 are ENHRY and SYGVKD. Trimming stripped 11 bases from V and 7 bases from J, with 14 bases between. CDR3 sequence: CAVLGGGGYTF. The CDR3 DNA reads TGTGCCGTCCTTGGCGGGGGTGGCTACACCTTC.

This sequence joins TRBV5-1 and TRBJ2-3; TRBD1 aligns across 8 bases. Germline V lookup: CDR1 SGHRS, CDR2 YFSETQ. The CDR3 is 14 residues long. J was trimmed by 1 base and V by 5 bases; bases with no gene match: 3. CDR3 sequence reads: CASRTGGGTDTQYF. The CDR3 DNA sequence: TGCGCCAGCAGAACAGGGGGAGGCACAGATACGCAGTATTTT.

The chain joins TRBV19 to TRBJ1-2, with 8 bases matching TRBD1. The germline V gene encodes CDR1 LNHDA and CDR2 SQIVND (reference sequence). V lost 4 bases, J lost 0 bases, and 10 bases stayed unmatched. This CDR3 region has 17 residues. Here the CDR3 reads CASSRDRGRTANYGYTF. CDR3 in DNA: TGTGCCAGTAGTAGAGACAGGGGACGGACCGCTAACTATGGCTACACCTTC.

This clonotype was observed a few times. The chain combines TRBV9 with TRBJ2-7, with 7 bases aligning to TRBD1. The CDR3 covers 15 residues. Germline CDR1 SGDLS, CDR2 YYNGEE. The V gene end was trimmed by 0 bases and the J gene end by 4 bases; junction bases not matched to a gene: 7. CDR3 loop: CASSVGPTGEYEQYF. The DNA for the CDR3 is TGTGCCAGCAGCGTAGGGCCCACAGGGGAATACGAGCAGTACTTC.

This clonotype was seen repeatedly, ten times or more. The chain has TRBV7-8 and TRBJ2-7; D gene uncertain. The length of the CDR3 is 12 residues. Germline loops: CDR1 SGHVS, CDR2 FQNEAQ. V lost 4 bases and J lost 6, with 10 bases in between. The CDR3 region is CASSSQLAEQYF. In DNA form, the CDR3 reads TGTGCCAGCAGCTCCCAACTGGCCGAGCAGTACTTC.